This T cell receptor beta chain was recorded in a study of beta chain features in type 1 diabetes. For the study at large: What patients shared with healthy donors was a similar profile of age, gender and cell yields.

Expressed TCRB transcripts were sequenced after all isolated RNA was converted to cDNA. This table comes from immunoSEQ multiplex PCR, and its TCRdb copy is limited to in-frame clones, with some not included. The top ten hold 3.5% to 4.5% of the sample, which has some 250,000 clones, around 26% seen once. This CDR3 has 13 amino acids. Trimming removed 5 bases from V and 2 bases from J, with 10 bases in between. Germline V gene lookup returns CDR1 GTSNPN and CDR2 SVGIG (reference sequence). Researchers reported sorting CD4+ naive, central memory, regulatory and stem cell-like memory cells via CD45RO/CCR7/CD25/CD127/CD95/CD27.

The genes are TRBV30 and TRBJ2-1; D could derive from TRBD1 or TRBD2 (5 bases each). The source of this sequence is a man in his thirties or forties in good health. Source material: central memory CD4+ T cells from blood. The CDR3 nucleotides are TGTGCCTGGGCAGGGAGTACCTACAATGAGCAGTTCTTC. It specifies CAWAGSTYNEQFF.